The clone carrying this TCR beta chain was counted ten times or more. This entry is derived from a study of early T cells in non-severe SARS-CoV-2 infection. Germline values: CDR1 SGHTA, CDR2 FQGNSA. V dropped 5 bases and J dropped 4; count of bases not matched to a gene: 16. The CDR3 totals 18 residues. TCRdb reanalysed the 5' RACE reads using MiXCR and keeps one entry per CDR3 protein. The sample comprises some 70,000 distinct CDR3 sequences, roughly 8.7% of which are singletons, and roughly 6% rests with the top ten. The V gene is TRBV7-2, the J gene TRBJ2-3, with 9 bases lining up with TRBD1. This clonotype was sampled from an adult who was a healthcare worker with PCR-confirmed SARS-CoV-2 infection or an uninfected control (not recorded which). Sequences were obtained from whole blood. DNA of the CDR3: TGTGCCAGCAGCATTACTACAGGGGGCGCTATACCCCCAGATACGCAGTATTTT. Translation: CASSITTGGAIPPDTQYF. The variable domain in full, completed from reference TRBV7-2 and TRBJ2-3, reads GAGVSQSPSNKVTEKGKDVELRCDPISGHTALYWYRQSLGQGLEFLIYFQGNSAPDKSGLPSDRFSAERTGGSVSTLTIQRTQQEDSAVYLCASSITTGGAIPPDTQYFGPGTRLTVL.